This entry lists 2 T cell receptor beta chains sequenced from one sample in a study of beta chain features in type 1 diabetes. General study findings and limits: Patients with Type 1 diabetes showed moderately but significantly shorter TCRB CDR3s in all four CD4+ subsets.

For these TCRs, the target antigens are not known. What was sequenced were expressed TCRB transcripts, since all of the isolated RNA had been reverse transcribed. Clones were sequenced by immunoSEQ multiplex PCR, and TCRdb holds only the in-frame ones, with some missing. The table records fewer than 300,000 clones, approximately 11% of them present only once. Sequencing was done on a sample of naive CD4+ T cells from blood. Receptors were obtained from a man aged 25-40 years with type 1 diabetes.

V and J are TRBV7-9 and TRBJ1-1; TRBD1 is a possible D gene (5 bases). CDR3 size: 15 residues. Germline V CDR1 and CDR2: SEHNR, FQNEAQ (reference sequence). V lost 2 bases, J lost 3 bases, and 13 bases lay in between. In DNA, the CDR3 is TGTGCCAGCAGCTTAAACTCAGCAGGGTACACTGAAGCTTTCTTT. Protein: CASSLNSAGYTEAFF. Full variable domain (rest looked up from reference TRBV7-9 and TRBJ1-1): DTGVSQNPRHKITKRGQNVTFRCDPISEHNRLYWYRQTLGQGPEFLTYFQNEAQLEKSRLLSDRFSAERPKGSFSTLEIQRTEQGDSAMYLCASSLNSAGYTEAFFGQGTRLTVV.

This clone turned up a few times. The CDR3 DNA is TGTGCCAGCAGCTGGGGCCCCGGACAGGGGGGCGAGACCCAGTACTTC. As protein: CASSWGPGQGGETQYF. The V gene is TRBV7-3, the J gene TRBJ2-5; 10 nucleotides agree with TRBD1. This CDR3 comprises 16 residues. V was pared by 4 bases and J by 5 bases, with 10 bases of the junction left unmatched. CDR1 and CDR2 (germline): SGHTA, FQGTGA.